This T cell receptor (beta chain) was sequenced during a study of T-cell reconstitution after alpha-beta-depleted transplantation in children. Unique molecular identifiers were incorporated when the TCRbeta library was constructed. TCRdb used MiXCR to reprocess the PCR reads, holding one entry per CDR3 protein. The data hold around 700,000 distinct CDR3 sequences, with about an eighth observed a single time. This clonotype was found many times. Germline V gene lookup returns CDR1 ENHRY and CDR2 SYGVKD. This CDR3 has 12 amino acids. V dropped 4 bases and J dropped 10 bases, with 11 bases sitting between them.

The sample here was PBMCs, taken before TCRalphabeta/CD19-depleted stem cell transplant. This TCR came from a girl aged 2-15 years with congenital amegakaryocytic thrombocytopenia, due to receive a stem cell transplant. This sequence joins TRBV10-3 and TRBJ2-1, with D tentatively TRBD2 (6 bases). The CDR3 sequence is CAISASSAEQFF. The CDR3 bases are TGTGCCATCAGTGCTTCTAGCGCCGAGCAGTTCTTC.